These 23 T cell receptor beta chains were all obtained from the same sample, sequenced in a study of sequential checkpoint blockade in melanoma. Specified treatment: randomized to nivolumab then ipilimumab (arm A) or the reverse (arm B). Sequencing was performed with immunoSEQ multiplex PCR; in TCRdb, only in-frame clones are kept and a portion is missing. The sample lists 2,500 to 3,500 clones; over 25% were seen once. The sample was tumor tissue (inferred from file names), taken from a patient given nivolumab and ipilimumab in sequence. All receptors derive from a human donor with melanoma.

V gene TRBV6-8 combines with J gene TRBJ2-7, with 8 bases matching TRBD2. Germline CDR1 MNHGY, CDR2 SAAAGT. The CDR3 runs 16 residues. V gave up 0 bases and J gave up 3 bases; unmatched junction bases: 7. Written as DNA, the CDR3 is TGTGCCAGCAGTTACTCGAGTCCGGGAGGGTACTACGAGCAGTACTTC. Residues: CASSYSSPGGYYEQYF.

This clone was observed a handful of times. The V call is TRBV5-1, the J call TRBJ1-5; D possibly corresponds to TRBD1 (5 bases). The length of the CDR3 is 15 residues. Germline CDR1 reads SGHRS; CDR2 reads YFSETQ. Trimming stripped 0 bases from V and 3 bases from J, with 10 bases between. This chain's CDR3 is CASSLGGDYNQPQHF. The CDR3, as DNA: TGCGCCAGCAGCTTGGGCGGGGACTACAATCAGCCCCAGCATTTT.

The table lists this clone with a few counts. J is TRBJ2-3 and V is TRBV5-1; 10 positions match TRBD2. The junction had 11 bases not matched to a gene; V was cut back by 3 bases and J by 4 bases. The CDR3 consists of 17 residues. Germline V CDR1 and CDR2: SGHRS, YFSETQ. CDR3 region: CASSSLGLADGSDTQYF. CDR3 sequence (DNA): TGCGCCAGCAGCTCCCTTGGACTAGCGGACGGATCAGATACGCAGTATTTT.

J is TRBJ2-1 and V is TRBV4-1; the D is unclear. V lost 0 bases to trimming and J lost 0 bases, with 6 bases between them. Looked up from germline, CDR1 is MGHRA and CDR2 is YSYEKL. The CDR3 runs 15 residues. CDR3: CASSQDWVSYNEQFF. The CDR3 DNA reads TGCGCCAGCAGCCAAGACTGGGTCTCCTACAATGAGCAGTTCTTC.

Turning to this clone: One junction end does not reproduce the germline sequence, and a read error may be involved. The chain employs TRBV6-8 and TRBJ2-3; 7 bases align to TRBD2. The CDR3 has 14 residues. Germline V lookup: CDR1 MNHGY, CDR2 SAAAGT. Here the CDR3 DNA reads TGTGCCATCAGTGCGACTAGCCCCTCAGATACGCAGTATTTT. This codes for CAISATSPSDTQYF.

This clone came up once. The chain couples TRBV12-5 to TRBJ2-5; D is unresolved. The CDR3 covers 13 residues. Germline-derived CDR1 and CDR2 are LGHNT and FRNRAP. The V and J ends lost 2 bases and 5 bases respectively, with 9 bases between them. The CDR3 bases are TGTGCTAGTGGTTTGTATGGTGGGGAGACCCAGTACTTC. This sequence encodes CASGLYGGETQYF.

The V call is TRBV6-8, the J call TRBJ2-1, with D perhaps given as TRBD1 or TRBD2 (6 bases each). This CDR3 has 15 residues. Trimming pared 0 bases from V and 4 bases from J, leaving 10 bases between. Germline lookup yields CDR1 MNHGY and CDR2 SAAAGT. The CDR3 DNA reads TGTGCCAGCAGTTACTCAGGGGGGCGGTACAATGAGCAGTTCTTC. Amino acid sequence: CASSYSGGRYNEQFF.

This clone was observed a handful of times. The chain recombines TRBV30 with TRBJ2-1; D possibly matches TRBD1 or TRBD2 (6 bases each). This CDR3 has 13 residues. V gave up 5 bases and J gave up 4 bases, with 12 bases separating them. Germline CDR1 is GTSNPN and CDR2 is SVGIG (reference sequence). CDR3 nucleotide sequence: TGTGCCTGGGGTCGAGGGGGGTACAATGAGCAGTTCTTC. Its protein is CAWGRGGYNEQFF.

This clone occurred a few times. The chain carries TRBV9 and TRBJ2-1; TRBD2 agrees at 12 bases. Germline lookup yields CDR1 SGDLS and CDR2 YYNGEE. V was clipped by 0 bases and J by 8 bases; unmatched bases: 3. This CDR3 is 15 amino acids long. The CDR3 region is CASSVGTSGVHEQFF. The DNA of the CDR3 is TGTGCCAGCAGCGTAGGGACTAGCGGGGTCCATGAGCAGTTCTTC.

This clone was seen more than once but under ten times. The rearrangement uses TRBV6-7 and TRBJ1-5; possible D gene TRBD1, 5 bases. TRBV6-7 has ORF status, its function being uncertain. V shed 5 bases and J shed 3 bases, with 17 bases lying between them. The CDR3 consists of 16 residues. The CDR3 DNA reads TGTGCCAGCAGTCTACGCCGGGACGGTTTCAATCAGCCCCAGCATTTT. Amino acids: CASSLRRDGFNQPQHF.

This clone ranks as medium-sized. The gene calls are TRBV6-8 and TRBJ2-3, with a weak D call TRBD1 (6 bases). CDR3 length: 14 amino acids. CDR1 and CDR2 (germline): MNHGY, SAAAGT. Trimming left V 8 bases short and J 4 bases short, with 16 bases between. In DNA form, the CDR3 reads TGTGCCAGCGCAAAGACAGGCGAGGCAGATACGCAGTATTTT. This encodes CASAKTGEADTQYF.

The chain carries TRBV14 and TRBJ1-2; the D gene is possibly TRBD1 (5 bases). Trimming removed 2 bases at V and 8 bases at J, with 9 bases between. Germline values: CDR1 SGHDN, CDR2 FVKESK. CDR3 length equals 12 residues. The CDR3 loop reads CASSQQGWGYTF. The DNA for the CDR3 is TGTGCCAGCAGCCAACAGGGTTGGGGCTACACCTTC.

This clone is medium-sized in the sample. The chain combines TRBV11-3 with TRBJ1-5; D gene ambiguous. Trimming took off 5 bases at V and 11 bases at J, with 19 bases between the two ends. Germline values: CDR1 SGHNT, CDR2 YENEEA. The CDR3 has 14 residues. CDR3 DNA sequence: TGTGCCAGCAGCCCCGTCGAAGGCGGTGGAACCCAGCATTTT. As protein: CASSPVEGGGTQHF.

This clone was seen a handful of times. The rearrangement links TRBV7-5 to TRBJ2-3; TRBD1, the D gene given by the table, was not confirmed from the DNA. TRBV7-5 is a known pseudogene. The CDR3 is 14 residues long. Written as DNA, the CDR3 is TGTGCCAGCAGCTTGGGACAGAGTACAGATACGCAGTATTTT. Its protein product is CASSLGQSTDTQYF.

V is TRBV29-1 and J is TRBJ1-1; no definite D call. The CDR3 loop spans 12 amino acids. Germline V CDR1 and CDR2: SQVTM, ANQGSEA. The V gene lost 4 bases and the J gene lost 6 bases, with 12 bases spanning the gap. The CDR3 region has the DNA TGCAGCGTTGGGGTTGGGGAATCTGAAGCTTTCTTT. This encodes CSVGVGESEAFF. The full variable domain, rest sourced from reference TRBV29-1 and TRBJ1-1, is SAVISQKPSRDICQRGTSLTIQCQVDSQVTMMFWYRQQPGQSLTLIATANQGSEATYESGFVIDKFPISRPNLTFSTLTVSNMSPEDSSIYLCSVGVGESEAFFGQGTRLTVV.

This clone was counted only a few times. V and J are TRBV14 and TRBJ2-2; TRBD2 might be the D (5 bases). The CDR3 covers 14 residues. CDR1 SGHDN and CDR2 FVKESK come from the germline V gene. Trimming stripped 1 base from V and 5 bases from J, with 8 bases between. The CDR3 DNA is TGTGCCAGCAGCCAAGTTACTAGTACCGGGGAGCTGTTTTTT. It yields the protein CASSQVTSTGELFF.

This sequence joins TRBV28 and TRBJ1-1, with 9 bases fitting TRBD1. CDR3 length: 19 residues. Germline V gene data show CDR1 as MDHEN and CDR2 as SYDVKM. Trimming removed 4 bases from V and 2 bases from J; junction bases left unmatched: 17. CDR3 amino acids: CASSYPFGQGFSPNTEAFF. The CDR3 nucleotides read TGTGCCAGCAGTTACCCTTTTGGACAGGGGTTTTCTCCCAACACTGAAGCTTTCTTT. The variable domain in full, completed from reference TRBV28 and TRBJ1-1, reads DVKVTQSSRYLVKRTGEKVFLECVQDMDHENMFWYRQDPGLGLRLIYFSYDVKMKEKGDIPEGYSVSREKKERFSLILESASTNQTSMYLCASSYPFGQGFSPNTEAFFGQGTRLTVV.

The genes are TRBV6-8 and TRBJ2-7; 7 nucleotides agree with TRBD1. The germline V gene encodes CDR1 MNHGY and CDR2 SAAAGT. The length of the CDR3 is 18 residues. V trimming: 0 bases; J trimming: 1 base; junction bases outside the gene matches: 12. The CDR3 nucleotides are TGTGCCAGCAGTTACTCGAGAGTTAAAGGGGGCGGTTCCTACGAGCAGTACTTC. Its protein product is CASSYSRVKGGGSYEQYF.

The chain couples TRBV16 to TRBJ1-5; D is ambiguous. This CDR3 is 13 amino acids long. Per germline, CDR1 KGHSY and CDR2 FQNENV. V lost 8 bases, J lost 9 bases, and 17 bases lay in between. CDR3: CASLEGGRRPQHF. Written as DNA, the CDR3 is TGTGCCAGCTTGGAAGGAGGGCGTCGGCCCCAGCATTTT.

This clone was seen only a few times. The chain recombines TRBV7-1 with TRBJ1-2; 12 bases align to TRBD1. TRBV7-1 belongs to the ORF category, with a function that is uncertain. This CDR3 region has 15 residues. The V and J ends lost 6 bases and 2 bases, in that order; junction bases with no gene match: 4. DNA for the CDR3: TGTGCCAGCAGATCGGGACAGGGGGCAAACTATGGCTACACCTTC. Its translation is CASRSGQGANYGYTF.

J is TRBJ1-2 and V is TRBV10-2; D may be TRBD1 (5 bases). Germline values: CDR1 WSHSY, CDR2 SAAADI. The V gene lost 3 bases and the J gene lost 5 bases, with 7 bases spanning the gap. The CDR3 totals 12 residues. The CDR3 reads CASSDGGYGYTF. The CDR3 nucleotides are TGCGCCAGCAGTGATGGGGGATATGGCTACACCTTC.

This clone turned up a few times. V and J are TRBV19 and TRBJ1-1; D may be TRBD1 (6 bases). CDR1 and CDR2 from the germline V gene are LNHDA and SQIVND (reference sequence). This CDR3 region has 16 residues. Trimming cost V 5 bases and J 0 bases, with 16 bases left between them. CDR3 sequence (DNA): TGTGCCAGTAGTTTAGGTCCCGGGACACTGAACACTGAAGCTTTCTTT. Translated, it gives CASSLGPGTLNTEAFF.

V usage is TRBV2 and J usage is TRBJ2-7, with D perhaps matching TRBD1 or TRBD2 (6 bases each). Germline V gives CDR1 SNHLY, CDR2 FYNNEI. The CDR3 covers 16 residues. V was trimmed by 2 bases and J by 0 bases, leaving 14 bases between them. CDR3 bases: TGTGCCAGCAGTGAATGGGGGGCAGGCCGCTCCTACGAGCAGTACTTC. Encoded protein: CASSEWGAGRSYEQYF.